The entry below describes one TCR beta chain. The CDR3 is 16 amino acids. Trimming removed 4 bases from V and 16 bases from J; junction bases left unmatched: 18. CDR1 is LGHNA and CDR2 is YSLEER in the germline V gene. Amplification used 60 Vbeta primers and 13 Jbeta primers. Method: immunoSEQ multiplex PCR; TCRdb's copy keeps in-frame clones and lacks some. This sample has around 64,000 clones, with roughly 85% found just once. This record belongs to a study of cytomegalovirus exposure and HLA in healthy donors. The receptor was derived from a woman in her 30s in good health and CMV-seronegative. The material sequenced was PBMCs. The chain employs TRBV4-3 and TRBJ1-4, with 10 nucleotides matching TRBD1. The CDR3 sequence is CASSPTSRDRGISRFF. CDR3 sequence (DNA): TGCGCCAGCAGCCCGACCTCCCGGGACAGGGGAATCAGTAGGTTTTTT.